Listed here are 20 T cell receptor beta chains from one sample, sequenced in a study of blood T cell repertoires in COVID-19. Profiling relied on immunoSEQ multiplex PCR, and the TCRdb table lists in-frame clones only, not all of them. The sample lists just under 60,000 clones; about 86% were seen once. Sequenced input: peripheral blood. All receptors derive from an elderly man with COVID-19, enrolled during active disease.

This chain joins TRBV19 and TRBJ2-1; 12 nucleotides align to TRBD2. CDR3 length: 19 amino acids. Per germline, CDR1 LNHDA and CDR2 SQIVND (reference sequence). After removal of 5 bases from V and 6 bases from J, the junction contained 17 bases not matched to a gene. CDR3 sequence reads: CASSPISGTSGFRSNEQFF. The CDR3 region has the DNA TGTGCCAGTAGTCCTATTTCCGGGACTAGCGGGTTCCGCTCCAATGAGCAGTTCTTC.

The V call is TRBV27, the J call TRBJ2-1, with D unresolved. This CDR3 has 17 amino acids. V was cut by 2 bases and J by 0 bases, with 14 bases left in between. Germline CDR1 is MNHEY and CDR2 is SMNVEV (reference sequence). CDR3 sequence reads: CASSLRLAQTSYNEQFF. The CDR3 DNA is TGTGCCAGCAGTTTAAGGTTAGCTCAGACCTCCTACAATGAGCAGTTCTTC.

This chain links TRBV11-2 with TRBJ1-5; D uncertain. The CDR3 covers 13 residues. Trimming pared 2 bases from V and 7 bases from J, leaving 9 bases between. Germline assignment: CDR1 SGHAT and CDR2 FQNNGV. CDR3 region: CASSLSPVQPQHF. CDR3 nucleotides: TGTGCCAGCAGCTTATCCCCTGTGCAGCCCCAGCATTTT.

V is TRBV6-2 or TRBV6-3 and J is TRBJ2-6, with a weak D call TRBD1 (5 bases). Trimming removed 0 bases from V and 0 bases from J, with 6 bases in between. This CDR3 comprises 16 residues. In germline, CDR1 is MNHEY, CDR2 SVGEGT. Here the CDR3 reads CASSYSTGSGANVLTF. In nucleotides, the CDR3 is TGTGCCAGCAGTTACTCAACAGGCTCTGGGGCCAACGTCCTGACTTTC.

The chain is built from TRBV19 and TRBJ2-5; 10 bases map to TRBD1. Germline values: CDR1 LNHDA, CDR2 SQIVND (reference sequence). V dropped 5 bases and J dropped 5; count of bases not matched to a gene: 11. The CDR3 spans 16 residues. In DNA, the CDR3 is TGTGCCAGTAGTCCATGGGACAGGGGTTCCGGGGAGACCCAGTACTTC. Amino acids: CASSPWDRGSGETQYF.

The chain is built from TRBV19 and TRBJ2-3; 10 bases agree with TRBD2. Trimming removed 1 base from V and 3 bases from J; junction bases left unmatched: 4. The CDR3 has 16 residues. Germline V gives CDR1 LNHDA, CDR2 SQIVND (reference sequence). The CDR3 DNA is TGTGCCAGTAGTATAGGACTAGCGGGTGGTACAGATACGCAGTATTTT. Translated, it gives CASSIGLAGGTDTQYF.

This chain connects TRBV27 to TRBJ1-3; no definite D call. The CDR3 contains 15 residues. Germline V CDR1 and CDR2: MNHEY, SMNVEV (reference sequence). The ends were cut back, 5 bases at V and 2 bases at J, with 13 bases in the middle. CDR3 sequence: CASSLSGFPGNTIYF. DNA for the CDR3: TGTGCCAGCAGTCTCTCGGGGTTCCCTGGAAACACCATATATTTT.

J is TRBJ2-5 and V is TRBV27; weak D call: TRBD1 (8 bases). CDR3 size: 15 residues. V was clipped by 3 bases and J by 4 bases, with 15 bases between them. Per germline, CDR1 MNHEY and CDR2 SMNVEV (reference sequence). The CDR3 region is CASSFGQGGGETQYF. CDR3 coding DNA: TGTGCCAGCAGTTTTGGACAGGGAGGGGGAGAGACCCAGTACTTC.

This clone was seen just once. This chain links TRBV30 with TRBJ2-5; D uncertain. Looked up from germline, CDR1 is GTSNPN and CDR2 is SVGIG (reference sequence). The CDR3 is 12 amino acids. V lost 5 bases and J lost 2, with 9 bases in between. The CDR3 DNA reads TGTGCCTGGGGAACGGGTCAAGAGACCCAGTACTTC. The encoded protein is CAWGTGQETQYF. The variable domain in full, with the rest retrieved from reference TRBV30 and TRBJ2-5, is SQTIHQWPATLVQPVGSPLSLECTVEGTSNPNLYWYRQAAGRGLQLLFYSVGIGQISSEVPQNLSASRPQDRQFILSSKKLLLSDSGFYLCAWGTGQETQYFGPGTRLLVL.

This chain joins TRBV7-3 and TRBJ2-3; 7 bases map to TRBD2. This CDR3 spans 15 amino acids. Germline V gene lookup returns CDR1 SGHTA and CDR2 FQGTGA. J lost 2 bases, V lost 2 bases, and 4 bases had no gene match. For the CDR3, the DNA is TGTGCCAGCAGCTTATTAAGCGGGGCCACAGATACGCAGTATTTT. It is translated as CASSLLSGATDTQYF.

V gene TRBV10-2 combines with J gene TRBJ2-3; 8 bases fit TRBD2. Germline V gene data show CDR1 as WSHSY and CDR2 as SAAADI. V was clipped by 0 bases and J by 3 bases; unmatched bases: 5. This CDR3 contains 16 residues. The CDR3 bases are TGCGCCAGCAGTGAGTCAACGGGGGGGTCTACAGATACGCAGTATTTT. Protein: CASSESTGGSTDTQYF.

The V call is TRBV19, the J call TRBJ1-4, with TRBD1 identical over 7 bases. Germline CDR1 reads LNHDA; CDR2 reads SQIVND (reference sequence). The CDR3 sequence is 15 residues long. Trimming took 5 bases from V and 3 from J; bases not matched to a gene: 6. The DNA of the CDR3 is TGTGCCAGTAGTCCACGGGACAGTGCTAATGAAAAACTGTTTTTT. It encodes CASSPRDSANEKLFF.

The CDR3 bases are TGTGCCAGCAAGTTGGGGACAACGGGGACTGAAGCTTTCTTT. Encoded protein: CASKLGTTGTEAFF. The rearrangement uses TRBV7-2 and TRBJ1-1; a possible D gene is TRBD1 (6 bases). The germline CDR1 and CDR2 sequences are SGHTA and FQGNSA. Trimming took 7 bases from V and 5 from J, leaving 17 bases between them. The CDR3 covers 14 residues. Combining the CDR3 with reference TRBV7-2 and TRBJ1-1 gives the whole variable domain GAGVSQSPSNKVTEKGKDVELRCDPISGHTALYWYRQSLGQGLEFLIYFQGNSAPDKSGLPSDRFSAERTGGSVSTLTIQRTQQEDSAVYLCASKLGTTGTEAFFGQGTRLTVV.

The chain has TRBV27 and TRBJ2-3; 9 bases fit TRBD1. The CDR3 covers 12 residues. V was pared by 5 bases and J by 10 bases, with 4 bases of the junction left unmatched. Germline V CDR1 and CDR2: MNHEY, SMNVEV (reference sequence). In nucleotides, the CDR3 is TGTGCCAGCAGTCGGGGACAGGGTGCGCAGTATTTT. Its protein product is CASSRGQGAQYF.

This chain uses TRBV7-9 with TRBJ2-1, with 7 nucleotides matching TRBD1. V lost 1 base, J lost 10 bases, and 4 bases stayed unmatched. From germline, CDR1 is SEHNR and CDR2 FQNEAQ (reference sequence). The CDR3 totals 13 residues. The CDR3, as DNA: TGTGCCAGCAGCTTAGACAGGGGATACGAGCAGTTCTTC. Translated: CASSLDRGYEQFF.

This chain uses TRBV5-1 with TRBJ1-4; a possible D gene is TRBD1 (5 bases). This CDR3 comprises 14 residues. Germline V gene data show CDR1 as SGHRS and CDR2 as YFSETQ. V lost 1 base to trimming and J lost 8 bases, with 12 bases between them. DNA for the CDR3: TGCGCCAGCAGCTTGCGGGGGTCGGGGGAAAAACTGTTTTTT. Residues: CASSLRGSGEKLFF.

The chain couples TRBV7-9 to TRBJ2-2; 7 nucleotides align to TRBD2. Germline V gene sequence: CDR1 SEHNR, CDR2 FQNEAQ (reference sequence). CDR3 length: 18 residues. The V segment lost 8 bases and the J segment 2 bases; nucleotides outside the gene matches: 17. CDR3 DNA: TGTGCCAGCTTTTCCCCCTTGGGGAGCGGGGATAACACCGGGGAGCTGTTTTTT. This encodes CASFSPLGSGDNTGELFF.

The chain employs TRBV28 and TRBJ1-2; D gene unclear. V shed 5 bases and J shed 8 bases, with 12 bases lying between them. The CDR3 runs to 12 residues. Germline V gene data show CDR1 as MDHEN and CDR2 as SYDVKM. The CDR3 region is CASSTTRSGYTF. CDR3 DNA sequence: TGTGCCAGCAGTACTACAAGGTCGGGCTACACCTTC.

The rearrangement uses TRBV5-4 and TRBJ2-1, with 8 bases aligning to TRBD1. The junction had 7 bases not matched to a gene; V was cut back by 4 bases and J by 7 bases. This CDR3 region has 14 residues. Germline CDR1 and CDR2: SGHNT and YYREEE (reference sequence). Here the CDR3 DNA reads TGTGCCAGCAGCACCCCGACAGGGGATAATGAGCAGTTCTTC. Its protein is CASSTPTGDNEQFF.

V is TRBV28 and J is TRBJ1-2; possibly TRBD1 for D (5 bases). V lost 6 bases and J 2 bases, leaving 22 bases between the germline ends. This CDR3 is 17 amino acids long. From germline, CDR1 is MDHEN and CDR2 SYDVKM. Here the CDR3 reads CASRQMGEVRSNYGYTF. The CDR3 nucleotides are TGTGCCAGCAGGCAAATGGGGGAGGTCAGATCGAACTATGGCTACACCTTC.